A selection of T cell receptor beta chains follows, all from one sample in a study of cytomegalovirus exposure and HLA in healthy donors. Sequencing used immunoSEQ multiplex PCR; TCRdb keeps in-frame clones, though not all of them. Counted here are tens of thousands of clones, around three quarters occurring once; the ten biggest clones make up 5.5% to 7.5%. What was sequenced was PBMCs. Source of these receptors: a man in his forties or fifties in good health and CMV-seronegative. CDR3s leave out the opening cysteine and the closing phenylalanine or tryptophan.

v_call cdr3_aa
TRBV7-9 ASSARSGGNTEAF
TRBV11-3 ASSLGGRSSNEQF
TRBV29-1 SAEESTDTQY
TRBV19 ASSYYLQETQY
TRBV5-4 ASSFQGTTYGYT
TRBV6-8 ASSFLAGEKTDTQY
TRBV6-1 ASSETGTTEAF
TRBV4-1 ASSQRTGMNTEAF
TRBV28 ASSLRVEGTGAF
TRBV6-1 ASSDQQGPYEQY
TRBV11-3 ASSDRQGYTGELF
TRBV11-1 ASSLGRETSEQY
TRBV9 ASSALGTGVQETQY
TRBV7-8 ASSPSGDTEAF
TRBV6-5 ASSGTGLQETQY
TRBV6-5 ASSKGQGEQF
TRBV4-2 ASSHAYRGQVSLYTEAF
TRBV19 ASSISGGLGRDYGYT
TRBV2 ASQGMNTEAF
TRBV7-9 ASSSIGGYYGYT